This TCR beta chain was retrieved from a study of blood T cell repertoires in COVID-19 (dated by TCRdb to the early 2020s). Background on the whole study: Collaborator samples came from the United States, Italy and Spain and covered acute and convalescent phases of COVID-19. The samples were drawn from the first 160 participants of the ongoing ImmuneRACE study and from 1,254 subjects provided by 6 global collaborators. The repertoires were made available in a free public database intended to serve as a resource for research on the immune response to SARS-CoV-2. The prospective study material was composed of cDNA or gDNA derived from T cells, B-cell-depleted T cells, or PBMCs. The dataset comprised deeply sampled blood TCRbeta repertoires from subjects exposed to, actively infected with, or recovered from COVID-19. A de-identified subject ID, COVID-19 status, age in years and sex were almost always included in the sample metadata. Where available, HLA class I and class II types were obtained from metadata supplied by the sample provider rather than from assay-based typing.

CDR1 and CDR2 (SGHAT, FQNNGV) derive from the germline V gene. Including cysteine and phenylalanine, the CDR3 has 15 amino acids. Only the CDR3 portion is preserved as DNA: 45 bases, with reading frame beginning at the first base. V is trimmed back by 1 base and J by 5 bases, and the junction contains 4 bases that no gene match accounts for. Enrolling through a virtual design, the prospective study's participants ranged in age from roughly 18 to 90 years and lived across about two dozen United States geographic areas. To assign participants to cohorts, the prospective study relied on clinical history that participants themselves reported in a screening survey and a study questionnaire. In the prospective study, mobile phlebotomists collected whole blood, serum and a nasopharyngeal or oropharyngeal swab from each participant. Prospective study participants could optionally give additional blood draws and questionnaires over an approximately two-month period. Blood samples from the prospective study were shipped frozen or at room temperature prior to DNA extraction.

The paper as a whole reports these results and caveats: The amount of clinical and demographic metadata varied by source and participant and was provided uncurated.

Comment on this clone: No cognate antigen has been identified for it. Per-nucleotide qualities are absent, and no much larger clonotype sits a single base away.

TCRbeta CDR3 regions were amplified from genomic DNA by means of the immunoSEQ Assay, a bias-controlled multiplex PCR. The original methods were these. The number of nucleated cells in each sample was estimated from the amplification of reference gene primers within the assay. To quantify the absolute abundance of each unique TCRbeta CDR3 rearrangement, sequence reads were collapsed and filtered. For each sample, productive Simpson clonality was calculated by taking the square root of Simpson's diversity index across productive rearrangements. TCRdb obtained this table from immuneACCESS and retained in-frame rearrangements with V and J assigned. These tables miss some clones; where compared with another copy, unresolved V genes account for less than half of the shortfall, and the remainder is unexplained. V and J calls and clone size are copied from that table; D and trimming were computed from the DNA. Counted in this sample were around 280,000 clones; 90% of them appeared once. Less than 2% of the sample is held by the ten biggest clonotypes.

What was sequenced was PBMCs or T cells enriched from blood (not recorded which). This clonotype was obtained from a woman aged 18-30 years with acute COVID-19. This chain is built from TRBV11-2 and TRBJ2-1; TRBD2 agrees with 8 junctional bases. The CDR3 reads as follows: CASSLARGRNNEQFF. The nucleotides read TGTGCCAGCAGCTTAGCACGCGGGAGGAACAATGAGCAGTTCTTC.